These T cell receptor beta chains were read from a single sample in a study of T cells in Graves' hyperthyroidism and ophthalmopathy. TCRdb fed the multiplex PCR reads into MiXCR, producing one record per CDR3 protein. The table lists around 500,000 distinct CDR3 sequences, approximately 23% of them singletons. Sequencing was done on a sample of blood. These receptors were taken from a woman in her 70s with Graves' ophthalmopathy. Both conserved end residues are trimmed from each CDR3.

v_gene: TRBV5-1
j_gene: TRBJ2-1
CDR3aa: ASSLRASGNGGEQF

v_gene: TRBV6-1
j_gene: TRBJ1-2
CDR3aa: ASSDRERGYT

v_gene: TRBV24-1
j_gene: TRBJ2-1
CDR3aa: ATSVGQGARYNEQF

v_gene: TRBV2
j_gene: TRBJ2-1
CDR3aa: ASQPGRGQLNEQF

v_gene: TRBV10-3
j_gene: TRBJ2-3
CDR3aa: ATRTGTDTQY

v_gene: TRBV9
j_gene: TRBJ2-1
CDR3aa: ASSPFAGANEQF

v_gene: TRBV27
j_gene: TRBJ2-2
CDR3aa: ASSLSWLAANTGELF

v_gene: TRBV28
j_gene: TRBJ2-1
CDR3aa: ASSLAGGARPPYNEQF

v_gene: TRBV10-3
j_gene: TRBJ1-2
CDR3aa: AIREIDRGPYSYT

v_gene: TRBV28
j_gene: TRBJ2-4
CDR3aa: ASRHTYRGEDIQY